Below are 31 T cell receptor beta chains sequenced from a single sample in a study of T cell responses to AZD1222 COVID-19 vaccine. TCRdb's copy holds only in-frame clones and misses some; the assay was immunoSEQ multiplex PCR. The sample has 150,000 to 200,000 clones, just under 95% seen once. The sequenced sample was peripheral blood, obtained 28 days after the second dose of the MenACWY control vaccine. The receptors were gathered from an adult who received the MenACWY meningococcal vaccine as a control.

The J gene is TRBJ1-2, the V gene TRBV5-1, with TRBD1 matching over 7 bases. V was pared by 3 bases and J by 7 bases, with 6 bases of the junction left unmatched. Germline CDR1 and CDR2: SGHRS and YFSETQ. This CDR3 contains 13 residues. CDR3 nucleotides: TGCGCCAGCAGCTGGGGGGACAGTAGTGGCTACACCTTC. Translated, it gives CASSWGDSSGYTF.

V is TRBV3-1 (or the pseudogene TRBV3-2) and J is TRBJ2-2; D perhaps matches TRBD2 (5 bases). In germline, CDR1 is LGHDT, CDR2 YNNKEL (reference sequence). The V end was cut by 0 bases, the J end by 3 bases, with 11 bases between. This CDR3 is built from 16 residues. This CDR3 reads CASSQDEGGYTGELFF. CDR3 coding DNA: TGTGCCAGCAGCCAAGATGAGGGCGGCTACACCGGGGAGCTGTTTTTT.

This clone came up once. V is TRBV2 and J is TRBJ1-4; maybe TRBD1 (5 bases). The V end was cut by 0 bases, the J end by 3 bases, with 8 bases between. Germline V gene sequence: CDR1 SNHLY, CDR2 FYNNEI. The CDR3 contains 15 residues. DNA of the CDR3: TGTGCCAGCAGTGAAGCCGGGACCCCTAATGAAAAACTGTTTTTT. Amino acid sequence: CASSEAGTPNEKLFF.

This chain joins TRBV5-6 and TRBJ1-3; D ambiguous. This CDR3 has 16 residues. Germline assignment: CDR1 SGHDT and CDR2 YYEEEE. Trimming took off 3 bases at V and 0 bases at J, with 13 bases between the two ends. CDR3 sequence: CASSWGAWVSGNTIYF. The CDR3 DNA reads TGTGCCAGCAGCTGGGGAGCTTGGGTCTCTGGAAACACCATATATTTT.

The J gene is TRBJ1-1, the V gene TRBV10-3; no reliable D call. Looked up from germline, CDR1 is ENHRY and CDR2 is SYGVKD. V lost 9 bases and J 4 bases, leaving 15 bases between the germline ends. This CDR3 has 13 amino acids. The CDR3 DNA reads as TGTGCCATACAACGAGAAAAAATCACTGAAGCTTTCTTT. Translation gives CAIQREKITEAFF.

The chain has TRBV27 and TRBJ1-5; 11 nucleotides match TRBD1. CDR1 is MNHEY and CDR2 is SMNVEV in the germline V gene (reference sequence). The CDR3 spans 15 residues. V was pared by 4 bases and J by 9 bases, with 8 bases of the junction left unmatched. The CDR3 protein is CASSSGTGGGRPQHF. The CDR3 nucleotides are TGTGCCAGCAGTTCCGGGACAGGGGGAGGGAGGCCCCAGCATTTT.

The chain's CDR3 is CASSRYPGSGANVLTF. The CDR3 DNA sequence: TGTGCCAGCAGCCGATATCCCGGCTCTGGGGCCAACGTCCTGACTTTC. The chain links TRBV7-3 to TRBJ2-6; D is unresolved. Germline CDR1 is SGHTA and CDR2 is FQGTGA. The CDR3 consists of 16 residues. Trimming stripped 5 bases from V and 0 bases from J, with 11 bases between.

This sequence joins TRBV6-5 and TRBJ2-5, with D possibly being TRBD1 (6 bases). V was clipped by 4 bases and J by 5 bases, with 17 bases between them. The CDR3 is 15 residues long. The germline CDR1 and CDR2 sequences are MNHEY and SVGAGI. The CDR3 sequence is CASSFPGRGQETQYF. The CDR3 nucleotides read TGTGCCAGCAGTTTCCCCGGCAGGGGCCAGGAGACCCAGTACTTC.

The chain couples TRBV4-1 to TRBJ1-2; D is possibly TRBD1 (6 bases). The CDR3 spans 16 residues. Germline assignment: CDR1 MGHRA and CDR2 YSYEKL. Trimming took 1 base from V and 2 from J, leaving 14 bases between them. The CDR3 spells CASSQGGGRGNYGYTF. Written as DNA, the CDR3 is TGCGCCAGCAGCCAAGGGGGGGGCAGGGGCAACTATGGCTACACCTTC.

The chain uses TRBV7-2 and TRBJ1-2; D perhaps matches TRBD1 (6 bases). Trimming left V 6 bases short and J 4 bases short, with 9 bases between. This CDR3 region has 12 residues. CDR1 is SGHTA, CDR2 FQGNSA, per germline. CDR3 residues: CASRQGLYGYTF. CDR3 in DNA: TGTGCCAGCAGACAGGGACTCTATGGCTACACCTTC.

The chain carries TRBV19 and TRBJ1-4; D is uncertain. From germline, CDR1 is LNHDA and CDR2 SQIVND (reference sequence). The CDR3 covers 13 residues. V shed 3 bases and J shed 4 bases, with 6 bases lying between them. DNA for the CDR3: TGTGCCAGTAGTATTGCCGGTAATGAAAAACTGTTTTTT. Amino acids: CASSIAGNEKLFF.

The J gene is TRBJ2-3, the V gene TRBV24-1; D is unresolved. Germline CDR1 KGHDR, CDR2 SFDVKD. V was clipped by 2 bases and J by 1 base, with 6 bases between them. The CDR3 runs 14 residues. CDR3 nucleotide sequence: TGTGCCACCAGTGATTATGAGCGCACAGATACGCAGTATTTT. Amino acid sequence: CATSDYERTDTQYF.

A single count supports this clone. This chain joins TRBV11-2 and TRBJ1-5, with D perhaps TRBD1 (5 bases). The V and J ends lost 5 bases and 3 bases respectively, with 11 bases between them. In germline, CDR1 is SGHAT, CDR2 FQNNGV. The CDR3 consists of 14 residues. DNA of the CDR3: TGTGCCAGCAGCCAGGGACGGAACAATCAGCCCCAGCATTTT. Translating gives CASSQGRNNQPQHF. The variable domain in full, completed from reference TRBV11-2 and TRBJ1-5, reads EAGVAQSPRYKIIEKRQSVAFWCNPISGHATLYWYQQILGQGPKLLIQFQNNGVVDDSQLPKDRFSAERLKGVDSTLKIQPAKLEDSAVYLCASSQGRNNQPQHFGDGTRLSIL.

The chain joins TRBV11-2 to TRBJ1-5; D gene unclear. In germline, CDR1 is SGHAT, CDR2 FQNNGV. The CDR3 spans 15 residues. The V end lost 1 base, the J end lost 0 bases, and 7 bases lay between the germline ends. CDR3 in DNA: TGTGCCAGCAGCTTAGGTCAGTATAGCAATCAGCCCCAGCATTTT. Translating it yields CASSLGQYSNQPQHF.

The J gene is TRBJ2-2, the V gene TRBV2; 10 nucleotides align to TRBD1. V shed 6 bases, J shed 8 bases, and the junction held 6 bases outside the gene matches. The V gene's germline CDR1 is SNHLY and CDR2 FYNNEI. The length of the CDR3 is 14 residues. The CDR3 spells CASRTRTGGGELFF. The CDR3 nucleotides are TGTGCCAGCAGGACTCGGACAGGGGGTGGGGAGCTGTTTTTT.

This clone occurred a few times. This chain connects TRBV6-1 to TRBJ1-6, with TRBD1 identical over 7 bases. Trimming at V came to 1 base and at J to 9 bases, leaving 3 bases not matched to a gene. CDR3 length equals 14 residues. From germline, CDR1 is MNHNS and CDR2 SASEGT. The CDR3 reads CASSEGRGISPLHF. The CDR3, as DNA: TGTGCCAGCAGTGAAGGCAGGGGGATTTCACCCCTCCACTTT.

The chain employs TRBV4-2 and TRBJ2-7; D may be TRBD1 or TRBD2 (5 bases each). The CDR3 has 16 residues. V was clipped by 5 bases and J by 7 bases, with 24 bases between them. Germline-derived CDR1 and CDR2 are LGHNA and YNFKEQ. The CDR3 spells CASSYGRGNFREEQYF. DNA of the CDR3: TGTGCCAGCAGCTACGGACGGGGCAACTTCAGGGAGGAGCAGTACTTC.

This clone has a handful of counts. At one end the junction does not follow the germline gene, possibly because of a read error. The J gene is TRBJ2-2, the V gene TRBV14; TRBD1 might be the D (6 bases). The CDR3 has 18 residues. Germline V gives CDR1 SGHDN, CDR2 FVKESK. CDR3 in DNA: TGTGCCAGCAGCCAAACGCGATCGGGACAAATGAACCCCGGGGAGCTGTTTTTT. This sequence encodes CASSQTRSGQMNPGELFF. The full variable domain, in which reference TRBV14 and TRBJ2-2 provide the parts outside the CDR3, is EAGVTQFPSHSVIEKGQTVTLRCDPISGHDNLYWYRRVMGKEIKFLLHFVKESKQDESGMPNNRFLAERTGGTYSTLKVQPAELEDSGVYFCASSQTRSGQMNPGELFFGEGSRLTVL.

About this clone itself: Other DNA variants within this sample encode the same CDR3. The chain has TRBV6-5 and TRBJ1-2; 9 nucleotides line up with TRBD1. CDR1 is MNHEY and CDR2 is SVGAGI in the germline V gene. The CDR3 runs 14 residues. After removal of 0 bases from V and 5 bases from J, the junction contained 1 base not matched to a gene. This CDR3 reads CASSYSTGGYGYTF. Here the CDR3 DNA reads TGTGCCAGCAGTTACTCGACAGGGGGGTATGGCTACACCTTC.

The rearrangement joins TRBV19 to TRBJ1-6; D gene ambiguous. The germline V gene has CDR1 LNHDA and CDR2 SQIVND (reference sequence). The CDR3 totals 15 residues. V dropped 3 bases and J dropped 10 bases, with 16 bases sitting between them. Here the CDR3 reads CASSMGRPIGSPLHF. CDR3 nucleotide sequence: TGTGCCAGTAGTATGGGTAGGCCCATAGGATCACCCCTCCACTTT.

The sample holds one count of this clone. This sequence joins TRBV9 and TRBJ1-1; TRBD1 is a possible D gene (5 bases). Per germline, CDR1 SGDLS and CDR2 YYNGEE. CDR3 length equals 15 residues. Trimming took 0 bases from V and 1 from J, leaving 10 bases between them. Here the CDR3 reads CASSVVKQGNTEAFF. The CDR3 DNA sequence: TGTGCCAGCAGCGTAGTAAAGCAGGGGAACACTGAAGCTTTCTTT.

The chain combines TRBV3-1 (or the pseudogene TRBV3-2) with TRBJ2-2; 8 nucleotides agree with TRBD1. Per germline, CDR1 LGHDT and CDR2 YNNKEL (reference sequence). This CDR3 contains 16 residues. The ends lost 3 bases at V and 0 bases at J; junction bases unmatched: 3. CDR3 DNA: TGTGCCAGCAGCCAGGGACAGGTCTCGAACACCGGGGAGCTGTTTTTT. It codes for CASSQGQVSNTGELFF.

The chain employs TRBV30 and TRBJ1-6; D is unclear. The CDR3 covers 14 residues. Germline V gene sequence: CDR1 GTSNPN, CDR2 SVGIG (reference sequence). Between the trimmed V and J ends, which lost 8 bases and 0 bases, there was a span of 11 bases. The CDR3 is CAQSRRSYNSPLHF. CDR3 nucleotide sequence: TGTGCCCAAAGTAGGCGCTCCTATAATTCACCCCTCCACTTT.

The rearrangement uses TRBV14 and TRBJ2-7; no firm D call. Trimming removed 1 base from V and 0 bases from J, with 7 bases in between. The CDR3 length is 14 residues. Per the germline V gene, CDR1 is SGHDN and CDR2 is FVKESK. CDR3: CASSQGQISYEQYF. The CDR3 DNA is TGTGCCAGCAGCCAAGGGCAGATCTCCTACGAGCAGTACTTC.

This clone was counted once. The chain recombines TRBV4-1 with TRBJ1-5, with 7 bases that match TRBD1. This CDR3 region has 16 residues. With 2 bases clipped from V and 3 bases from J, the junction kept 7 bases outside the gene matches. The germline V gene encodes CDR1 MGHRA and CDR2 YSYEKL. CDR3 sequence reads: CASSQSDRAFNQPQHF. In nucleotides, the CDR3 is TGCGCCAGCAGCCAATCCGACAGGGCCTTCAATCAGCCCCAGCATTTT.

The DNA for the CDR3 is TGTGCCAGCAGTTTAATCGGAGGAACCATATATTTT. Protein product: CASSLIGGTIYF. The chain employs TRBV12-3 or TRBV12-4 and TRBJ1-3, with D unclear. The CDR3 totals 12 residues. Trimming removed 2 bases from V and 10 bases from J, with 9 bases in between.

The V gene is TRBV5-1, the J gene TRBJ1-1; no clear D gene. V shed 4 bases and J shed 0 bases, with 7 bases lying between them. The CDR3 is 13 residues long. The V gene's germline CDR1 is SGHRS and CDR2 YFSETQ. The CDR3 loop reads CASSDQVNTEAFF. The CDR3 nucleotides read TGCGCCAGCAGCGATCAAGTGAACACTGAAGCTTTCTTT.

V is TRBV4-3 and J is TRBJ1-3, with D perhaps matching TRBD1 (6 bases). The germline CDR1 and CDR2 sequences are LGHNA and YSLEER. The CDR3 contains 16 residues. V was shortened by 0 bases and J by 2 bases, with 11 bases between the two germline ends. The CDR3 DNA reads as TGCGCCAGCAGCCAAGATCGGGGGGCGGCTGGAAACACCATATATTTT. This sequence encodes CASSQDRGAAGNTIYF.

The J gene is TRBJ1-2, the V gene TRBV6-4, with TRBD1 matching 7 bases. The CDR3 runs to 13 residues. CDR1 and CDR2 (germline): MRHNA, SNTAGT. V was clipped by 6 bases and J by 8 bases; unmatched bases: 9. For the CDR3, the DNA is TGTGCCAGCAGAAAAGACAGGGTCGGCGGCTACACCTTC. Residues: CASRKDRVGGYTF.

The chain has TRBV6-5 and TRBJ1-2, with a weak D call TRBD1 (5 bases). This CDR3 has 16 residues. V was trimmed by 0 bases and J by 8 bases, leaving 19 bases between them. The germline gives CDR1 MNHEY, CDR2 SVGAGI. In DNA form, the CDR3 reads TGTGCCAGCAGTTACTCGAGAGCGGCCCGAGAGGGGGGCTACACCTTC. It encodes CASSYSRAAREGGYTF.

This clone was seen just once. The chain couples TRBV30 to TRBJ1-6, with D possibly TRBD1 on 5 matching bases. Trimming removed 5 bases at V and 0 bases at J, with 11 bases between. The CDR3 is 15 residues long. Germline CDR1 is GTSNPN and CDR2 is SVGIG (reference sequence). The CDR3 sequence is CAWALDISYNSPLHF. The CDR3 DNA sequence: TGTGCCTGGGCCCTGGACATCTCCTATAATTCACCCCTCCACTTT.